Below, 32 T cell receptor beta chains from the same sample are listed, as sequenced in a study of blood T cell repertoires in COVID-19. The repertoire was sequenced with immunoSEQ multiplex PCR; TCRdb's copy has only in-frame clones and lacks some. Found here are 650,000 to 800,000 clones, 70% to 90% of them singletons; the top ten hold approximately 0.3%. Sequencing was done on a sample of peripheral blood. The source of these receptors is a young woman with acute or convalescent COVID-19.

The V gene is TRBV19, the J gene TRBJ1-5, with a tentative D call TRBD1 (5 bases). The V end lost 6 bases, the J end lost 6 bases, and 15 bases lay between the germline ends. This CDR3 contains 14 residues. CDR1 and CDR2 from the germline V gene are LNHDA and SQIVND (reference sequence). The CDR3 sequence is CASSGGGVGQPQHF. The DNA of the CDR3 is TGTGCCAGTAGCGGGGGAGGCGTGGGTCAGCCCCAGCATTTT.

The chain employs TRBV5-4 and TRBJ2-3, with 7 positions matching TRBD1. Per the germline V gene, CDR1 is SGHNT and CDR2 is YYREEE (reference sequence). This CDR3 region has 15 residues. V trimming: 3 bases; J trimming: 2 bases; junction bases outside the gene matches: 6. The DNA for the CDR3 is TGTGCCAGCAGCTACCGACAGGGCCTCACAGATACGCAGTATTTT. Residues: CASSYRQGLTDTQYF.

The rearrangement joins TRBV7-8 to TRBJ2-7, with 9 bases matching TRBD1. The CDR3 is 14 residues long. CDR1 and CDR2 from the germline V gene are SGHVS and FQNEAQ. The junction had 7 bases not matched to a gene; V was cut back by 5 bases and J by 5 bases. The DNA of the CDR3 is TGTGCCAGCAGCAGGGACAGGGCCCGTAACGAGCAGTACTTC. Protein sequence: CASSRDRARNEQYF.

This sequence joins TRBV13 and TRBJ2-7; a possible D gene is TRBD2 (6 bases). Between the trimmed V and J ends, which lost 4 bases and 1 base, there was a span of 11 bases. The length of the CDR3 is 14 residues. The germline V gene has CDR1 PRHDT and CDR2 FYEKMQ (reference sequence). The CDR3 DNA reads as TGTGCCAGCAGCTCACCGGGACTGTCCTACGAGCAGTACTTC. Protein: CASSSPGLSYEQYF.

This clone was seen a single time. The chain is built from TRBV7-9 and TRBJ1-1; 11 nucleotides line up with TRBD1. Germline CDR1 SEHNR, CDR2 FQNEAQ (reference sequence). The CDR3 has 18 residues. V lost 5 bases to trimming and J lost 4 bases; unmatched junction nucleotides: 15. The CDR3 coding sequence is TGTGCCAGCAGCCCTGGACAGGGGGCGAAGGGAGCCCCCACTGAAGCTTTCTTT. Protein: CASSPGQGAKGAPTEAFF.

The rearrangement joins TRBV27 to TRBJ1-1, with 9 bases aligning to TRBD1. The CDR3 is 13 amino acids. Germline lookup yields CDR1 MNHEY and CDR2 SMNVEV (reference sequence). V trimming: 6 bases; J trimming: 4 bases; junction bases outside the gene matches: 3. The CDR3 nucleotides read TGTGCCAGCAGACAGGGGGCGAGCACTGAAGCTTTCTTT. Translating it yields CASRQGASTEAFF.

The J gene is TRBJ2-3, the V gene TRBV2, with D possibly TRBD1 on 5 matching bases. CDR1 and CDR2 from the germline V gene are SNHLY and FYNNEI. V was shortened by 6 bases and J by 2 bases, with 12 bases between the two germline ends. The CDR3 contains 14 residues. CDR3 sequence: CASRPRTNTDTQYF. CDR3 nucleotides: TGTGCCAGCAGGCCCCGGACAAACACAGATACGCAGTATTTT.

The rearrangement uses TRBV29-1 and TRBJ1-5, with TRBD1 matching 9 bases. The CDR3 contains 13 residues. The germline CDR1 and CDR2 sequences are SQVTM and ANQGSEA. V shed 5 bases and J 6 bases; nucleotides not matched to a gene: 5. The CDR3 DNA follows: TGCAGCGTTTGGGACAGGGATGGTCAGCCCCAGCATTTT. Amino acids: CSVWDRDGQPQHF.

The genes are TRBV5-1 and TRBJ1-1; 7 nucleotides agree with TRBD1. V was clipped by 4 bases and J by 5 bases; unmatched bases: 14. The length of the CDR3 is 16 residues. From germline, CDR1 is SGHRS and CDR2 YFSETQ. CDR3 residues: CASSAGQDLFGTEAFF. The CDR3 DNA sequence: TGCGCCAGCAGCGCCGGACAGGACTTATTTGGGACTGAAGCTTTCTTT.

The gene calls are TRBV6-5 and TRBJ2-2, with D unresolved. The ends were cut back, 7 bases at V and 0 bases at J, with 6 bases in the middle. This CDR3 is built from 13 residues. Per germline, CDR1 MNHEY and CDR2 SVGAGI. DNA for the CDR3: TGTGCCAGCAACATGGCGAACACCGGGGAGCTGTTTTTT. This encodes CASNMANTGELFF.

This clone turned up a few times. This rearrangement joins TRBV7-9 to TRBJ1-2, with a weak D call TRBD1 (6 bases). The CDR3 runs to 15 residues. Trimming stripped 4 bases from V and 7 bases from J, with 19 bases between. Germline V gene data show CDR1 as SEHNR and CDR2 as FQNEAQ (reference sequence). The CDR3, as DNA: TGTGCCAGCAGCTCTTGGGGCACAGGGTATGGTGGCTACACCTTC. This translates into CASSSWGTGYGGYTF.

This chain connects TRBV29-1 to TRBJ2-1; D may be TRBD2 (6 bases). Looked up from germline, CDR1 is SQVTM and CDR2 is ANQGSEA. The CDR3 is 14 residues long. Between the trimmed V and J ends, which lost 4 bases and 10 bases, there was a span of 20 bases. This CDR3 is CSVVGGGLEGEQFF. In DNA, the CDR3 is TGCAGCGTTGTGGGGGGAGGCCTCGAGGGAGAGCAGTTCTTC.

The chain uses TRBV19 and TRBJ2-7; 8 bases map to TRBD1. CDR3 size: 15 residues. The germline V gene encodes CDR1 LNHDA and CDR2 SQIVND (reference sequence). V lost 4 bases and J lost 4; bases outside the gene matches: 9. CDR3 sequence (DNA): TGTGCCAGTAGTAAGGGACAGGCAGAGGTTTACGAGCAGTACTTC. Encoded protein: CASSKGQAEVYEQYF.

The genes are TRBV5-4 and TRBJ1-2; 8 nucleotides line up with TRBD1. Germline-derived CDR1 and CDR2 are SGHNT and YYREEE (reference sequence). Unmatched junction bases numbered 7, after V lost 2 bases and J lost 1 base. The CDR3 consists of 16 residues. The CDR3 is CASSLGTGAFNYGYTF. The CDR3 DNA follows: TGTGCCAGCAGCTTAGGGACAGGCGCGTTTAACTATGGCTACACCTTC. Variable domain in full (rest from reference TRBV5-4 and TRBJ1-2): ETGVTQSPTHLIKTRGQQVTLRCSSQSGHNTVSWYQQALGQGPQFIFQYYREEENGRGNFPPRFSGLQFPNYSSELNVNALELDDSALYLCASSLGTGAFNYGYTFGSGTRLTVV.

This clone was seen a handful of times. The chain uses TRBV13 and TRBJ2-7; tentative D call: TRBD2 (5 bases). V shed 5 bases and J shed 0 bases, with 17 bases lying between them. The CDR3 consists of 16 residues. In germline, CDR1 is PRHDT, CDR2 FYEKMQ (reference sequence). The CDR3 DNA reads TGTGCCAGCAGCCCCGACCGGGCGGGCGGCTCCTACGAGCAGTACTTC. It codes for CASSPDRAGGSYEQYF.

The genes are TRBV29-1 and TRBJ1-2; D perhaps matches TRBD1 (6 bases). Germline assignment: CDR1 SQVTM and CDR2 ANQGSEA. V lost 2 bases, J lost 5 bases, and 15 bases lay in between. The CDR3 sequence is 14 residues long. The CDR3 DNA sequence: TGCAGCGTTGAAAGGTGGGGGCGGAAGTATGGCTACACCTTC. It codes for CSVERWGRKYGYTF. Full variable domain (missing parts from reference TRBV29-1 and TRBJ1-2): SAVISQKPSRDICQRGTSLTIQCQVDSQVTMMFWYRQQPGQSLTLIATANQGSEATYESGFVIDKFPISRPNLTFSTLTVSNMSPEDSSIYLCSVERWGRKYGYTFGSGTRLTVV.

The J gene is TRBJ1-5, the V gene TRBV4-1; no definite D call. Germline V CDR1 and CDR2: MGHRA, YSYEKL. The V and J ends lost 3 bases and 4 bases respectively, with 7 bases between them. The CDR3 consists of 13 residues. The CDR3: CASSQALNQPQHF. The CDR3 bases are TGCGCCAGCAGCCAGGCTTTAAATCAGCCCCAGCATTTT.

Note on this clone: This sample includes further DNA sequences coding for the same CDR3. The chain employs TRBV5-1 and TRBJ1-2; D not certain. From germline, CDR1 is SGHRS and CDR2 YFSETQ. Trimming removed 0 bases at V and 8 bases at J, with 8 bases between. This CDR3 comprises 12 residues. CDR3 amino acids: CASSLEGGGYTF. CDR3 nucleotide sequence: TGCGCCAGCAGCTTGGAGGGAGGAGGCTACACCTTC.

The chain has TRBV7-3 and TRBJ1-1, with 8 bases fitting TRBD1. Germline V gene data show CDR1 as SGHTA and CDR2 as FQGTGA. V lost 6 bases and J lost 4; bases outside the gene matches: 4. The CDR3 covers 13 residues. CDR3 residues: CASRRTGGTEAFF. CDR3 sequence (DNA): TGTGCCAGCAGACGTACAGGGGGCACTGAAGCTTTCTTT.

The chain has TRBV7-9 and TRBJ2-5; unclear D gene. From germline, CDR1 is SEHNR and CDR2 FQNEAQ (reference sequence). The V end lost 4 bases, the J end lost 4 bases, and 10 bases lay between the germline ends. The CDR3 sequence is 13 residues long. DNA for the CDR3: TGTGCCAGCAGCTCCCAACGAGGAGAGACCCAGTACTTC. Its protein product is CASSSQRGETQYF.

V usage is TRBV7-3 and J usage is TRBJ1-2; D uncertain. Germline V gene sequence: CDR1 SGHTA, CDR2 FQGTGA. V lost 2 bases and J lost 8, with 12 bases in between. The CDR3 is 13 amino acids. The CDR3 sequence is CASSLSGNEGYTF. Here the CDR3 DNA reads TGTGCCAGCAGCTTATCGGGGAATGAAGGCTACACCTTC.

The chain uses TRBV4-2 and TRBJ1-1, with no clear D. Between the trimmed V and J ends, which lost 1 base and 5 bases, there was a span of 20 bases. This CDR3 spans 17 amino acids. Per the germline V gene, CDR1 is LGHNA and CDR2 is YNFKEQ. CDR3 coding DNA: TGTGCCAGCAGCCAAGTTTCCTGGCCTGGTCCGCGGACTGAAGCTTTCTTT. Protein sequence: CASSQVSWPGPRTEAFF.

This chain uses TRBV5-1 with TRBJ2-5, with D perhaps TRBD2 (6 bases). The germline gives CDR1 SGHRS, CDR2 YFSETQ. This CDR3 region has 16 residues. V dropped 3 bases and J dropped 1 base, with 16 bases sitting between them. CDR3 DNA: TGCGCCAGCAGCTCCGGGGGTAATCGGGCCCAAGAGACCCAGTACTTC. This gives the protein CASSSGGNRAQETQYF.

The chain employs TRBV5-1 and TRBJ1-2; D not certain. The CDR3 runs 13 residues. CDR1 and CDR2 (germline): SGHRS, YFSETQ. Trimming removed 0 bases at V and 4 bases at J, with 7 bases between. CDR3 in DNA: TGCGCCAGCAGCTTGGAACCGGTCTATGGCTACACCTTC. It yields the protein CASSLEPVYGYTF.

The chain couples TRBV5-1 to TRBJ2-7; D possibly corresponds to TRBD1 (7 bases). With 4 bases removed from V and 4 bases from J, the gap between germline ends came to 18 bases. The CDR3 contains 15 residues. Germline CDR1 is SGHRS and CDR2 is YFSETQ. The CDR3 spells CASSGGAGGGYEQYF. DNA for the CDR3: TGCGCCAGCAGCGGTGGCGCAGGGGGAGGTTACGAGCAGTACTTC. Full variable domain (missing parts from reference TRBV5-1 and TRBJ2-7): KAGVTQTPRYLIKTRGQQVTLSCSPISGHRSVSWYQQTPGQGLQFLFEYFSETQRNKGNFPGRFSGRQFSNSRSEMNVSTLELGDSALYLCASSGGAGGGYEQYFGPGTRLTVT.

This clone appeared a single time. The chain has TRBV5-4 and TRBJ1-2; 9 nucleotides align to TRBD1. Germline V gene sequence: CDR1 SGHNT, CDR2 YYREEE (reference sequence). The V gene end was trimmed by 4 bases and the J gene end by 4 bases; junction bases not matched to a gene: 8. This CDR3 is built from 15 residues. CDR3 nucleotides: TGTGCCAGCAGCCTCCTTTACAGGGGGCCCTATGGCTACACCTTC. Protein: CASSLLYRGPYGYTF.

On this clone: This same CDR3 is encoded by further DNA sequences in the sample. The chain uses TRBV3-1 (or the pseudogene TRBV3-2) and TRBJ1-1, with D tentatively TRBD1 (5 bases). Trimming stripped 3 bases from V and 5 bases from J, with 13 bases between. Looked up from germline, CDR1 is LGHDT and CDR2 is YNNKEL (reference sequence). The CDR3 has 14 amino acids. CDR3 sequence: CASSQVQGGTEAFF. The CDR3 coding sequence is TGTGCCAGCAGCCAGGTCCAGGGTGGGACTGAAGCTTTCTTT.

This chain's CDR3 is CASEQLRPFAASYNEQFF. CDR3 DNA: TGTGCCAGTGAACAGCTTCGACCTTTCGCCGCGAGTTACAATGAGCAGTTCTTC. The rearrangement links TRBV11-3 to TRBJ2-1; D is undetermined. Germline loops: CDR1 SGHNT, CDR2 YENEEA. V was pared by 9 bases and J by 4 bases, with 28 bases between. The CDR3 loop spans 18 amino acids.

This chain connects TRBV11-2 to TRBJ2-3, with TRBD1 matching 12 bases. Germline V gene sequence: CDR1 SGHAT, CDR2 FQNNGV. CDR3 length: 15 residues. Trimming took 1 base from V and 6 from J; bases not matched to a gene: 2. The CDR3 here is CASSLGGTGGDTQYF. CDR3 in DNA: TGTGCCAGCAGCTTAGGTGGGACAGGGGGCGATACGCAGTATTTT.

V gene TRBV3-1 (or the pseudogene TRBV3-2) combines with J gene TRBJ2-2, with 9 bases aligning to TRBD1. The CDR3 totals 17 residues. The V gene end was trimmed by 6 bases and the J gene end by 6 bases; junction bases not matched to a gene: 14. CDR1 is LGHDT, CDR2 YNNKEL, per germline (reference sequence). The CDR3 sequence: CASSVGQGTSRAGELFF. The CDR3 nucleotides are TGTGCCAGCAGTGTGGGACAGGGAACAAGCAGGGCCGGGGAGCTGTTTTTT.

This clone was counted a single time. The V and J genes are TRBV27 and TRBJ2-4; 7 bases agree with TRBD1. Per germline, CDR1 MNHEY and CDR2 SMNVEV (reference sequence). The CDR3 loop spans 17 amino acids. V was clipped by 5 bases and J by 1 base; unmatched bases: 11. CDR3: CASSIHRGPGAKNIQYF. CDR3 sequence (DNA): TGTGCCAGCAGTATCCACAGGGGCCCGGGTGCCAAAAACATTCAGTACTTC.

This clone appeared once. V gene TRBV14 combines with J gene TRBJ1-2, with D hard to call. Germline-derived CDR1 and CDR2 are SGHDN and FVKESK. The CDR3 runs to 15 residues. V lost 0 bases to trimming and J lost 4 bases, with 12 bases between them. In nucleotides, the CDR3 is TGTGCCAGCAGCCAAGATAGGTGGGCATCCTATGGCTACACCTTC. Residues: CASSQDRWASYGYTF. The whole variable domain, filled in from reference TRBV14 and TRBJ1-2, reads EAGVTQFPSHSVIEKGQTVTLRCDPISGHDNLYWYRRVMGKEIKFLLHFVKESKQDESGMPNNRFLAERTGGTYSTLKVQPAELEDSGVYFCASSQDRWASYGYTFGSGTRLTVV.